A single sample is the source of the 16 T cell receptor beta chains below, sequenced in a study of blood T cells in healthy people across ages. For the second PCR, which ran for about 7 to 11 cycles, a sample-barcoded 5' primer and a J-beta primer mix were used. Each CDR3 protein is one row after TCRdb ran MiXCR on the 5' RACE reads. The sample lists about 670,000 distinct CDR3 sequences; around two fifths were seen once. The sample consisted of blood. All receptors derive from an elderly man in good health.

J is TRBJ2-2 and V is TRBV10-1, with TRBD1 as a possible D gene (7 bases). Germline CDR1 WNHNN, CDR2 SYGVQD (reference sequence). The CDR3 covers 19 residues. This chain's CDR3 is CSRASASRGDRFNTGELFF. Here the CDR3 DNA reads TGCTCACGTGCTAGCGCCAGCAGGGGGGACAGATTCAACACCGGGGAGCTGTTTTTT.

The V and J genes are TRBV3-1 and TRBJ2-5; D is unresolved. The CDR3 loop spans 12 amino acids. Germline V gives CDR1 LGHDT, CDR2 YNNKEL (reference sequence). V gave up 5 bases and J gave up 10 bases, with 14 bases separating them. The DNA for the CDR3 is TGTGCCAGCAGCGAGACCACTTATGGCCAGTACTTC. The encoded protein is CASSETTYGQYF.

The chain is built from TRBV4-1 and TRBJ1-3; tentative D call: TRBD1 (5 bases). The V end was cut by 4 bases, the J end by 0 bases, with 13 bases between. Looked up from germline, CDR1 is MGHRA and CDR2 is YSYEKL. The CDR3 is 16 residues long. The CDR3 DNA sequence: TGCGCCAGCAGCCCTTCGGACACCCACTCTGGAAACACCATATATTTT. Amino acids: CASSPSDTHSGNTIYF.

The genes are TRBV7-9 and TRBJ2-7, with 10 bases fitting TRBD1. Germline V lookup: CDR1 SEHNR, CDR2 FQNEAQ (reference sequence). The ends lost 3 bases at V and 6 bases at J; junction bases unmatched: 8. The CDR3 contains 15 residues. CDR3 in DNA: TGTGCCAGCAGCTTTCTCCGGGACAGGGGTGGCGAGCAGTACTTC. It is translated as CASSFLRDRGGEQYF.

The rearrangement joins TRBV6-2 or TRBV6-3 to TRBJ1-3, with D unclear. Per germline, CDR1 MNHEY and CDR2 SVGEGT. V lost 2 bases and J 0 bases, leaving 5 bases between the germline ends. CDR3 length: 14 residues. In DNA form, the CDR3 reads TGTGCCAGCAGTTACCTATCCTCTGGAAACACCATATATTTT. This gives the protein CASSYLSSGNTIYF.

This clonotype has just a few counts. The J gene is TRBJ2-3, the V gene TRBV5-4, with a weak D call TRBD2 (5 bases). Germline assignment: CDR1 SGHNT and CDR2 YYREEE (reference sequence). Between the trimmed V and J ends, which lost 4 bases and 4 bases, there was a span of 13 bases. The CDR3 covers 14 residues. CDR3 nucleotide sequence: TGTGCCAGCAGCCCCCAGCCCGGGGCAGATACGCAGTATTTT. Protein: CASSPQPGADTQYF.

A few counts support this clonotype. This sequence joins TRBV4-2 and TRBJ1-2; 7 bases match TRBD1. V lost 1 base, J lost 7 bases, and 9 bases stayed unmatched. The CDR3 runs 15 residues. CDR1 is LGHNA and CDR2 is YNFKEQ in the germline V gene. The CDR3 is CASSQARGLSPGYTF. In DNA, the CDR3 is TGTGCCAGCAGCCAAGCTAGGGGGCTGAGTCCTGGCTACACCTTC.

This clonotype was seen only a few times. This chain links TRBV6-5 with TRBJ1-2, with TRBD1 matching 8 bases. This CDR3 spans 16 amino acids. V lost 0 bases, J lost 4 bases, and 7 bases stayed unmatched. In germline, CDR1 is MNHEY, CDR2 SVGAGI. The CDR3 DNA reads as TGTGCCAGCAGTTACTCCGGACAGGGTGCGGGCTATGGCTACACCTTC. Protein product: CASSYSGQGAGYGYTF.

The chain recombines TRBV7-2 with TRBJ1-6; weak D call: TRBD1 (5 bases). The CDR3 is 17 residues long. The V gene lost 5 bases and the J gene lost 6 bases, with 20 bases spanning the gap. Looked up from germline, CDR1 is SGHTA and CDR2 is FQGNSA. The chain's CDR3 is CASSPPSGPNCNSPLHF. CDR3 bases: TGTGCCAGCAGCCCCCCCTCGGGACCGAACTGTAATTCACCCCTCCACTTT. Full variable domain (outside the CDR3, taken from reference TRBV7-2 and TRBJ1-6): GAGVSQSPSNKVTEKGKDVELRCDPISGHTALYWYRQSLGQGLEFLIYFQGNSAPDKSGLPSDRFSAERTGGSVSTLTIQRTQQEDSAVYLCASSPPSGPNCNSPLHFGNGTRLTVT.

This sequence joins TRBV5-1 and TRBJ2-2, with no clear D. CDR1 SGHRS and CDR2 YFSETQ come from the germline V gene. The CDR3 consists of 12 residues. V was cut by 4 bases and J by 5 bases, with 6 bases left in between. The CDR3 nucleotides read TGCGCCAGCAGCGTGGAAACCGGGGAGCTGTTTTTT. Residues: CASSVETGELFF.

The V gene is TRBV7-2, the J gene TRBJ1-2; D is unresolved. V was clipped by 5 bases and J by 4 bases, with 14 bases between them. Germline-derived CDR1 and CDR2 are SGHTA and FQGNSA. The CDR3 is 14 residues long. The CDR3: CASSPRAAFYGYTF. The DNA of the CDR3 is TGTGCCAGCAGCCCACGGGCAGCTTTCTATGGCTACACCTTC.

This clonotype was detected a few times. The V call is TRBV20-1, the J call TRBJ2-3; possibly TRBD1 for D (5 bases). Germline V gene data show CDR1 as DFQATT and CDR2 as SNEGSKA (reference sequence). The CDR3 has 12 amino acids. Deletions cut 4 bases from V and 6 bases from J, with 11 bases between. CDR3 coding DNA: TGCAGTGCTAAGGGGCCCGGGGATACGCAGTATTTT. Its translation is CSAKGPGDTQYF.

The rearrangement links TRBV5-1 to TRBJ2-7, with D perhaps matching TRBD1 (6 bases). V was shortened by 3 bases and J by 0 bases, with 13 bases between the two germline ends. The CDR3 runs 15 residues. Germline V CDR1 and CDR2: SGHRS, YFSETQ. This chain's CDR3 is CASSWVTGSSYEQYF. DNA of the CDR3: TGCGCCAGCAGCTGGGTGACAGGAAGCTCCTACGAGCAGTACTTC.

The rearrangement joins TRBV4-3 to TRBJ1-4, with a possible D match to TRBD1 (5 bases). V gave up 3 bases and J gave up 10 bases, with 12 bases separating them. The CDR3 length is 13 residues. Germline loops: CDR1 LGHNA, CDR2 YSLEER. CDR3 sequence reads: CASSHGERGKLFF. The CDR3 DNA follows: TGCGCCAGCAGCCACGGGGAAAGGGGAAAACTGTTTTTT.

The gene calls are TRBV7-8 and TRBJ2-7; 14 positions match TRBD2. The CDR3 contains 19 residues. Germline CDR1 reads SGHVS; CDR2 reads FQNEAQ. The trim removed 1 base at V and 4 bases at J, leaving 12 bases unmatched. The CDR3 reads CASSLVHSTSGGARYEQYF. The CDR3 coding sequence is TGTGCCAGCAGCTTAGTACATTCGACTAGCGGGGGGGCTCGGTACGAGCAGTACTTC. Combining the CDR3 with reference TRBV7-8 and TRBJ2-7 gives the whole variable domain GAGVSQSPRYKVAKRGQDVALRCDPISGHVSLFWYQQALGQGPEFLTYFQNEAQLDKSGLPSDRFFAERPEGSVSTLKIQRTQQEDSAVYLCASSLVHSTSGGARYEQYFGPGTRLTVT.

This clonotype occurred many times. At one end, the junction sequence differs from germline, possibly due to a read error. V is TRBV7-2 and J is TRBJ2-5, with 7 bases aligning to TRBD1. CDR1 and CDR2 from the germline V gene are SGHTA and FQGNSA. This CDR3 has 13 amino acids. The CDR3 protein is CASSVTGRETQYF. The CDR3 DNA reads TGCGCCAGCAGCGTGACAGGGAGAGAGACCCAGTACTTC.